The 19 T cell receptor beta chains reported below all come from one sample, sequenced in a study of T cell repertoires in cytomegalovirus infection. TCRdb fed the reads into MiXCR, producing one record per CDR3 protein. Here the sample spans around 530,000 distinct CDR3 sequences, roughly 29% being singletons. The sample comprised PBMCs. All receptors derive from a human donor in good health (CMV status not recorded). Some clones in this sample may be carry-over from other donors' samples.

The chain carries TRBV20-1 and TRBJ2-5, with a possible D match to TRBD2 (5 bases). Germline V gives CDR1 DFQATT, CDR2 SNEGSKA (reference sequence). V was shortened by 4 bases and J by 5 bases, with 11 bases between the two germline ends. The CDR3 contains 12 residues. The CDR3 DNA follows: TGCAGTGCTATCACGGGAAGGGAGACCCAGTACTTC. Translated: CSAITGRETQYF.

CDR3 nucleotides: TGTGCCAGCAGCTTAGAGGCAGAGGTGGCACCCCTCCACTTT. Protein sequence: CASSLEAEVAPLHF. This chain connects TRBV7-2 to TRBJ1-6; unclear D gene. The germline V gene has CDR1 SGHTA and CDR2 FQGNSA. The V and J ends lost 1 base and 11 bases respectively, with 12 bases between them. This CDR3 is built from 14 residues.

This clonotype showed up just a few times. The chain employs TRBV28 and TRBJ2-1; 10 nucleotides match TRBD2. The CDR3 has 16 amino acids. CDR1 and CDR2 from the germline V gene are MDHEN and SYDVKM. V lost 3 bases to trimming and J lost 7 bases; unmatched junction nucleotides: 9. CDR3 region: CASSFLLAGAGNEQFF. In DNA, the CDR3 is TGTGCCAGCAGTTTCCTCCTAGCGGGAGCGGGTAATGAGCAGTTCTTC.

The rearrangement links TRBV19 to TRBJ2-2; TRBD2 matches 16 bases. Trimming cost V 7 bases and J 6 bases; bases outside gene matches: 17. Germline V gene lookup returns CDR1 LNHDA and CDR2 SQIVND (reference sequence). The CDR3 totals 20 residues. CDR3 residues: CASTSPVPGLAGGPPGELFF. In DNA, the CDR3 is TGTGCCAGTACCTCACCCGTCCCGGGACTAGCGGGAGGGCCCCCCGGGGAGCTGTTTTTT. Full variable domain (remainder filled in from reference TRBV19 and TRBJ2-2): DGGITQSPKYLFRKEGQNVTLSCEQNLNHDAMYWYRQDPGQGLRLIYYSQIVNDFQKGDIAEGYSVSREKKESFPLTVTSAQKNPTAFYLCASTSPVPGLAGGPPGELFFGEGSRLTVL.

This chain joins TRBV11-2 and TRBJ2-2, with no clear D. The CDR3 contains 15 residues. In germline, CDR1 is SGHAT, CDR2 FQNNGV. V was cut by 1 base and J by 1 base, with 7 bases left in between. CDR3 region: CASSLVDVNTGELFF. The CDR3 coding sequence is TGTGCCAGCAGCTTAGTGGATGTGAACACCGGGGAGCTGTTTTTT. Full variable domain (rest looked up from reference TRBV11-2 and TRBJ2-2): EAGVAQSPRYKIIEKRQSVAFWCNPISGHATLYWYQQILGQGPKLLIQFQNNGVVDDSQLPKDRFSAERLKGVDSTLKIQPAKLEDSAVYLCASSLVDVNTGELFFGEGSRLTVL.

This clonotype was picked up many times. The chain links TRBV4-1 to TRBJ1-4, with D perhaps matching TRBD1 (5 bases). Trimming removed 0 bases from V and 10 bases from J, with 12 bases in between. Per the germline V gene, CDR1 is MGHRA and CDR2 is YSYEKL. There are 14 residues in the CDR3. Here the CDR3 DNA reads TGCGCCAGCAGCCAAGAGGGGGATCCGAGAAAACTGTTTTTT. This sequence encodes CASSQEGDPRKLFF.

This chain joins TRBV5-5 and TRBJ1-5, with 10 bases lining up with TRBD1. Per germline, CDR1 SGHKS and CDR2 YYEKEE (reference sequence). This CDR3 comprises 17 residues. Losses at the gene ends were 0 bases for V and 5 bases for J; bases not matched to a gene: 8. CDR3 nucleotide sequence: TGTGCCAGCAGCTTGGGGAGACAGGGGGCGCATGATCAGCCCCAGCATTTT. Its protein product is CASSLGRQGAHDQPQHF.

This clonotype has at least ten counts. The chain recombines TRBV7-9 with TRBJ2-5; the D gene is possibly TRBD1 (5 bases). The CDR3 covers 15 residues. Trimming took 4 bases from V and 5 from J, leaving 17 bases between them. Germline V gene data show CDR1 as SEHNR and CDR2 as FQNEAQ (reference sequence). The CDR3 sequence is CASSSDRTRRETQYF. The CDR3 region has the DNA TGTGCCAGCAGCTCGGATCGGACACGGCGGGAGACCCAGTACTTC.

Comment on this clonotype: This could be a read error, since a much larger clone is one nucleotide away. This chain connects TRBV7-2 to TRBJ2-1, with 9 bases lining up with TRBD1. Germline CDR1 reads SGHTA; CDR2 reads FQGNSA. CDR3 length: 14 residues. The CDR3 region is CAGSRDRVHDEQFF. The CDR3 nucleotides read TGTGCCGGCAGCCGGGACAGGGTTCACGATGAGCAGTTCTTC.

The CDR3 DNA follows: TGTGCCAGCAGTACCAGACTAGCGGGGTCCTACGAGCAGTACTTC. Its translation is CASSTRLAGSYEQYF. The V gene is TRBV5-6, the J gene TRBJ2-7; the match to TRBD2 covers 11 bases. This CDR3 comprises 15 residues. Germline V gene lookup returns CDR1 SGHDT and CDR2 YYEEEE. Unmatched junction bases numbered 5, after V lost 5 bases and J lost 1 base.

This clonotype turned up a few times. V and J are TRBV12-3 or TRBV12-4 and TRBJ2-2; D uncertain. CDR3 length: 15 amino acids. The V gene lost 3 bases and the J gene lost 1 base, with 9 bases spanning the gap. CDR3 amino acids: CASSFSNRNTGELFF. The CDR3 DNA sequence: TGTGCCAGCAGTTTTTCAAACAGGAACACCGGGGAGCTGTTTTTT.

This clonotype appeared many times. The V call is TRBV7-8, the J call TRBJ2-3; TRBD2 aligns across 10 bases. This CDR3 contains 18 residues. Germline V lookup: CDR1 SGHVS, CDR2 FQNEAQ. V lost 3 bases, J lost 2 bases, and 11 bases stayed unmatched. The CDR3 reads CASSFIEFLAGVTDTQYF. In DNA form, the CDR3 reads TGTGCCAGCAGCTTTATCGAATTCCTAGCGGGAGTCACAGATACGCAGTATTTT. The full variable domain, its missing parts supplied by reference TRBV7-8 and TRBJ2-3, is GAGVSQSPRYKVAKRGQDVALRCDPISGHVSLFWYQQALGQGPEFLTYFQNEAQLDKSGLPSDRFFAERPEGSVSTLKIQRTQQEDSAVYLCASSFIEFLAGVTDTQYFGPGTRLTVL.

This clonotype was seen a handful of times. The rearrangement uses TRBV7-2 and TRBJ2-7; D unclear. The V gene's germline CDR1 is SGHTA and CDR2 FQGNSA. CDR3 length: 15 residues. Trimming took 1 base from V and 0 from J, leaving 10 bases between them. This CDR3 reads CASSLGGQVSYEQYF. DNA of the CDR3: TGTGCCAGCAGCTTAGGTGGGCAGGTCTCCTACGAGCAGTACTTC.

The chain recombines TRBV4-1 with TRBJ2-3, with TRBD2 identical over 7 bases. Germline V gene lookup returns CDR1 MGHRA and CDR2 YSYEKL. The CDR3 is 15 amino acids. J was trimmed by 7 bases and V by 0 bases; bases with no gene match: 7. This CDR3 is CASSQEGPSGHTQYF. CDR3 nucleotide sequence: TGCGCCAGCAGCCAAGAGGGACCTAGCGGTCATACGCAGTATTTT.

The chain links TRBV7-8 to TRBJ2-3; D possibly corresponds to TRBD1 (7 bases). V dropped 5 bases and J dropped 3 bases, with 18 bases sitting between them. The germline V gene encodes CDR1 SGHVS and CDR2 FQNEAQ. The CDR3 runs 16 residues. The CDR3: CASSGGNRGSTDTQYF. Here the CDR3 DNA reads TGTGCCAGCAGCGGAGGGAACAGGGGATCTACAGATACGCAGTATTTT. Full variable domain (missing parts from reference TRBV7-8 and TRBJ2-3): GAGVSQSPRYKVAKRGQDVALRCDPISGHVSLFWYQQALGQGPEFLTYFQNEAQLDKSGLPSDRFFAERPEGSVSTLKIQRTQQEDSAVYLCASSGGNRGSTDTQYFGPGTRLTVL.

This clonotype was counted a few times. This chain uses TRBV6-6 with TRBJ1-1, with a possible D match to TRBD1 (5 bases). V lost 6 bases and J 5 bases, leaving 13 bases between the germline ends. From germline, CDR1 is MNHNY and CDR2 SVGAGI (reference sequence). The CDR3 extends over 13 amino acids. Here the CDR3 DNA reads TGTGCCAGCAGCGCCGGAGGGGTTACTGAAGCTTTCTTT. This gives the protein CASSAGGVTEAFF.

The chain employs TRBV4-2 and TRBJ2-5; 15 positions agree with TRBD2. The CDR3 runs 16 residues. Germline loops: CDR1 LGHNA, CDR2 YNFKEQ. V dropped 5 bases and J dropped 5; count of bases not matched to a gene: 6. This CDR3 reads CASSTGLAGGGETQYF. The CDR3 bases are TGTGCCAGCAGCACGGGACTAGCGGGAGGTGGGGAGACCCAGTACTTC.

This clonotype was counted many times. The CDR3 loop reads CASRPTGTGELFF. CDR3 sequence (DNA): TGTGCCAGCAGGCCGACAGGCACCGGGGAGCTGTTTTTT. This sequence joins TRBV25-1 and TRBJ2-2, with D possibly being TRBD1 (6 bases). Trimming shortened V by 6 bases and J by 4 bases, and 9 bases separated the two germline ends. CDR1 and CDR2 from the germline V gene are MGHDK and SYGVNS. The CDR3 sequence is 13 residues long.

At least ten counts were recorded for this clonotype. This chain joins TRBV12-5 and TRBJ1-2; 7 bases align to TRBD1. Trimming took 10 bases from V and 0 from J; bases not matched to a gene: 5. Per germline, CDR1 LGHNT and CDR2 FRNRAP. This CDR3 has 13 residues. CDR3 region: CAIGDRPNYGYTF. The CDR3 bases are TGTGCTATCGGGGACAGACCTAACTATGGCTACACCTTC.